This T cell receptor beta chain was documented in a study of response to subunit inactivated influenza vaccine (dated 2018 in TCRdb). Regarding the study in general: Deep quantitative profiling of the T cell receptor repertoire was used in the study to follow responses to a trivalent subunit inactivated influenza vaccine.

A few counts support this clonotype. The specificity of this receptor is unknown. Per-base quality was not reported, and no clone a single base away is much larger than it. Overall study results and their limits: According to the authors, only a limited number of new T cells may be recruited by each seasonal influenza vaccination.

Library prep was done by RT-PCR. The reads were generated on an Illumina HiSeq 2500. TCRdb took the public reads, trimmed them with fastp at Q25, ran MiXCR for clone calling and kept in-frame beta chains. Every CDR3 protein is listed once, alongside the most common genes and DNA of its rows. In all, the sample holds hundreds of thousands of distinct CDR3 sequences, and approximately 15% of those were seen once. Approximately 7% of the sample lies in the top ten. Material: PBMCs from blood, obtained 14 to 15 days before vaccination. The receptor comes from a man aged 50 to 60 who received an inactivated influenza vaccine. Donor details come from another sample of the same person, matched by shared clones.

The CDR3 sequence is CSAGVTSQPQHF. The nucleotide sequence is TGCAGTGCTGGGGTCACTTCTCAGCCCCAGCATTTT. The chain is assembled from TRBV20-1 and TRBJ1-5; the D gene is not confidently resolved. The trim is 5 bases for V and 6 bases for J, with a gap of 11 bases between the germline ends. The germline V gene (reference sequence) provides CDR1 DFQATT and CDR2 SNEGSKA. The CDR3 contains 12 residues, cysteine and phenylalanine counted. This entry keeps only the CDR3 DNA: 36 bases, framed from base 1.